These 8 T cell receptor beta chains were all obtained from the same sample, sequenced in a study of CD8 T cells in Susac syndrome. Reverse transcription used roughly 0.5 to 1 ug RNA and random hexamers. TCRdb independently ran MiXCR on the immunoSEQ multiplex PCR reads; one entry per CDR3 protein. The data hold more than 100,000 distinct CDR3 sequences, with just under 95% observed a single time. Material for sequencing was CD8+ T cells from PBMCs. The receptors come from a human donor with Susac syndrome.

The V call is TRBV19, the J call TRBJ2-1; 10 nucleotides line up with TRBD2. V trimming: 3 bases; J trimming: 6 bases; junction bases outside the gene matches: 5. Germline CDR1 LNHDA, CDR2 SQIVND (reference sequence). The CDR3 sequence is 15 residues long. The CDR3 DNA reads TGTGCCAGTAGTATGAGTTCTAGCGGGGGCAATGAGCAGTTCTTC. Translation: CASSMSSSGGNEQFF. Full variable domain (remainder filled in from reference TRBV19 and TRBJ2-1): DGGITQSPKYLFRKEGQNVTLSCEQNLNHDAMYWYRQDPGQGLRLIYYSQIVNDFQKGDIAEGYSVSREKKESFPLTVTSAQKNPTAFYLCASSMSSSGGNEQFFGPGTRLTVL.

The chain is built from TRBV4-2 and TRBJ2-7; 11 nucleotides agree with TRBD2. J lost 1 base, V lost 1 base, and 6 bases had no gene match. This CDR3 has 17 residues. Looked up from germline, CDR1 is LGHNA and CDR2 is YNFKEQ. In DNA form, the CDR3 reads TGTGCCAGCAGCCAAGCCAATATAGCGGGGGGGTCCTACGAGCAGTACTTC. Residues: CASSQANIAGGSYEQYF.

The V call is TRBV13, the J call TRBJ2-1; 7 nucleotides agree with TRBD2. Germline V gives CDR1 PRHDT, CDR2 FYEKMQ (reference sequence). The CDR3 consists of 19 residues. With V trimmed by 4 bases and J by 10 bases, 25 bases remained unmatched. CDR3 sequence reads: CASSSDRSLIGGSLEEQFF. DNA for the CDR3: TGTGCCAGCAGCTCCGACAGATCGTTAATCGGGGGGTCGTTGGAGGAGCAGTTCTTC.

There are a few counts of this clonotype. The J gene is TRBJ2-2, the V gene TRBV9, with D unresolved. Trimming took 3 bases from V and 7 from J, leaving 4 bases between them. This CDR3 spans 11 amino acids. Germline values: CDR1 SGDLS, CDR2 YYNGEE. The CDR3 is CASSGLGELFF. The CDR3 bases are TGTGCCAGCAGCGGCCTCGGGGAGCTGTTTTTT.

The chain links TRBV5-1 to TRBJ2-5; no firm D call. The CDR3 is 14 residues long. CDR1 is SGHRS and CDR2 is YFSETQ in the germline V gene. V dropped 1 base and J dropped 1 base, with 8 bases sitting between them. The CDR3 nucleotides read TGCGCCAGCAGCTTGCCGTCAGCCCAAGAGACCCAGTACTTC. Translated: CASSLPSAQETQYF.

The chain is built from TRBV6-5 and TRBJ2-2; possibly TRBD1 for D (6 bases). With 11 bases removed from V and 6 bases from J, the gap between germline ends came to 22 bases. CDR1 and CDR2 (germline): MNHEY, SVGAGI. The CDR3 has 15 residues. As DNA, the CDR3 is TGTGCCTGTGCAACAGGGCCAAACGGGGCCGGGGAGCTGTTTTTT. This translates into CACATGPNGAGELFF.

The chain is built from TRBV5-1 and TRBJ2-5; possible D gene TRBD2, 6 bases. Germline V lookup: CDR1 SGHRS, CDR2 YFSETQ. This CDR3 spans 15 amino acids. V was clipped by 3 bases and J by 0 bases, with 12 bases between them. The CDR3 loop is CASSSGTEYQETQYF. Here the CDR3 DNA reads TGCGCCAGCAGCTCGGGGACTGAGTACCAAGAGACCCAGTACTTC. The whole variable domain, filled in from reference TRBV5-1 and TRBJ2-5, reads KAGVTQTPRYLIKTRGQQVTLSCSPISGHRSVSWYQQTPGQGLQFLFEYFSETQRNKGNFPGRFSGRQFSNSRSEMNVSTLELGDSALYLCASSSGTEYQETQYFGPGTRLLVL.

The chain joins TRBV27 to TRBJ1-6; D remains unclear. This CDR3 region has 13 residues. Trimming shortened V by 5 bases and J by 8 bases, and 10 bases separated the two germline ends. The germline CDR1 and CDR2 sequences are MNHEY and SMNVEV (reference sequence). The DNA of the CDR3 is TGTGCCAGCAGTAACACGGCCTATTCACCCCTCCACTTT. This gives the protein CASSNTAYSPLHF.